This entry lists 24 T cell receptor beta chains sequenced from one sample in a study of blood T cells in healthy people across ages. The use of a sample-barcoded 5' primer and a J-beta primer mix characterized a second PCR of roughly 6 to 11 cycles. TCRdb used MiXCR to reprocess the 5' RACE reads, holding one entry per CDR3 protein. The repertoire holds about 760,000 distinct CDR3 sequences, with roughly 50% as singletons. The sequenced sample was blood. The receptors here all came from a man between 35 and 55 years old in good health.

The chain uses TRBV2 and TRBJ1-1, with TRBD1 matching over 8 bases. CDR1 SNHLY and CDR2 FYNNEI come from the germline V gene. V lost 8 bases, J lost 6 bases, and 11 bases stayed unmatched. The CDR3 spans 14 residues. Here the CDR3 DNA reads TGTGCCAGCCCGTCAGGACAGGGTAATTCTGAAGCTTTCTTT. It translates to CASPSGQGNSEAFF. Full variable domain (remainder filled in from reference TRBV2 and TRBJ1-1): EPEVTQTPSHQVTQMGQEVILRCVPISNHLYFYWYRQILGQKVEFLVSFYNNEISEKSEIFDDQFSVERPDGSNFTLKIRSTKLEDSAMYFCASPSGQGNSEAFFGQGTRLTVV.

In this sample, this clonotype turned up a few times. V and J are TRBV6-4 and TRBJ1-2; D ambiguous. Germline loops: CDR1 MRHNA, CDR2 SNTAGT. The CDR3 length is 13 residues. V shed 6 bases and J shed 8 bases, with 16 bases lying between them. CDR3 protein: CASSHEVGQGYTF. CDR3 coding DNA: TGTGCCAGCAGCCACGAGGTTGGGCAAGGCTACACCTTC.

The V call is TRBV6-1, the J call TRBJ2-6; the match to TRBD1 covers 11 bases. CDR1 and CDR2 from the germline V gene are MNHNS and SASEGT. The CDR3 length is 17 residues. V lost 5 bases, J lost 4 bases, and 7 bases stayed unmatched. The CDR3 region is CASSMTGQGVGANVLTF. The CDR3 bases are TGTGCCAGCAGTATGACGGGACAGGGGGTCGGGGCCAACGTCCTGACTTTC.

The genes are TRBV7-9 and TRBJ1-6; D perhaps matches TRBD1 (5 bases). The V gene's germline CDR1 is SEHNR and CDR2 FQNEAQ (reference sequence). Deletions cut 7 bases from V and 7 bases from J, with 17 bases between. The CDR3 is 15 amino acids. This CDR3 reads CASTEYGTENSPLHF. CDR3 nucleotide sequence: TGTGCCAGCACCGAATATGGGACGGAAAATTCACCCCTCCACTTT.

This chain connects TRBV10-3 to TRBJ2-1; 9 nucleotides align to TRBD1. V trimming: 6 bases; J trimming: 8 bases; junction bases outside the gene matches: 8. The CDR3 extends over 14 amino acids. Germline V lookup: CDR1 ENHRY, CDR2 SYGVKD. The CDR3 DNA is TGTGCCATCAGGGCCGGGACAGGGAATCATGAGCAGTTCTTC. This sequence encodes CAIRAGTGNHEQFF.

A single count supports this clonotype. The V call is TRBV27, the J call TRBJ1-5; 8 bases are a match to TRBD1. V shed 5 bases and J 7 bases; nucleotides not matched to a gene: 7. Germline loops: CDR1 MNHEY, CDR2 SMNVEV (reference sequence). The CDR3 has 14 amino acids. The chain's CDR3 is CASSQSGGRQPQHF. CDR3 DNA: TGTGCCAGCAGTCAATCAGGGGGCAGGCAGCCCCAGCATTTT.

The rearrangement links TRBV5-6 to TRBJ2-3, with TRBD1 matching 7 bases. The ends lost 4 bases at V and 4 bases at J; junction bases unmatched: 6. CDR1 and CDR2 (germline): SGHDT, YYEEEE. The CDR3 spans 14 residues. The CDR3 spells CASSHRGSSDTQYF. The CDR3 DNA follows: TGTGCCAGCAGCCACAGGGGAAGTTCAGATACGCAGTATTTT.

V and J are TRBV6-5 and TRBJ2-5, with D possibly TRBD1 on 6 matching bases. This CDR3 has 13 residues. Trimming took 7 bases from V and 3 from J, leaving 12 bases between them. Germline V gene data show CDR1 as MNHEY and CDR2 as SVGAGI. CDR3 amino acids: CASNTQGKETQYF. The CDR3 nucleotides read TGTGCCAGCAATACACAGGGTAAAGAGACCCAGTACTTC.

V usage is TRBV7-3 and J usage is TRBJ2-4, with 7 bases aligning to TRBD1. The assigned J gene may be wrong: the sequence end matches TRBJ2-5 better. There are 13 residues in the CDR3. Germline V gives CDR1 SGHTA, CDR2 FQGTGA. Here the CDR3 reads CASSTGVGETQYF. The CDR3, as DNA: TGTGCCAGCAGCACAGGGGTTGGAGAGACCCAGTACTTC.

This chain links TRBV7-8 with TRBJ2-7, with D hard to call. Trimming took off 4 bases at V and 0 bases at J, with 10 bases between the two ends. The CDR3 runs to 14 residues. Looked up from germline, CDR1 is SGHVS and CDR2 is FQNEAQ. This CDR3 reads CASSSQTSSYEQYF. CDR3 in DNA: TGTGCCAGCAGCTCTCAGACAAGCTCCTACGAGCAGTACTTC. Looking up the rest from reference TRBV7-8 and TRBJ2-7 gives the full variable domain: GAGVSQSPRYKVAKRGQDVALRCDPISGHVSLFWYQQALGQGPEFLTYFQNEAQLDKSGLPSDRFFAERPEGSVSTLKIQRTQQEDSAVYLCASSSQTSSYEQYFGPGTRLTVT.

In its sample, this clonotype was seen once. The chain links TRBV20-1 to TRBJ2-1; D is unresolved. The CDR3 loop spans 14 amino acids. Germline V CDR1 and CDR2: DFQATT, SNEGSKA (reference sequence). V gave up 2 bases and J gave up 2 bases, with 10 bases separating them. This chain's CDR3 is CSARSTSPYNEQFF. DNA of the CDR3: TGCAGTGCTAGATCGACCTCGCCCTACAATGAGCAGTTCTTC.

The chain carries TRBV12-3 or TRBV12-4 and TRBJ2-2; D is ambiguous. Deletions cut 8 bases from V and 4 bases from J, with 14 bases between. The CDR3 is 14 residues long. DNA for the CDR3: TGTGCCAGCGGGGTCCGGAATCCCACCGGGGAGCTGTTTTTT. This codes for CASGVRNPTGELFF.

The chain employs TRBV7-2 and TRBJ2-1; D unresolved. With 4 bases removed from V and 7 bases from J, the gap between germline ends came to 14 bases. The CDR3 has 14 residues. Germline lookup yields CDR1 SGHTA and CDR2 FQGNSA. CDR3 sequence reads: CASSYGPGSNEQFF. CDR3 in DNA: TGTGCCAGCAGCTACGGGCCAGGAAGTAATGAGCAGTTCTTC.

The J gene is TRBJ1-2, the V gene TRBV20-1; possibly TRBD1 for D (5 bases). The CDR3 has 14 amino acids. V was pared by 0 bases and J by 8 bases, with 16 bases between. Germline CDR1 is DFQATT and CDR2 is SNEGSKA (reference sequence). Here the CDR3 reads CSARDVQGLGGYTF. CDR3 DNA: TGCAGTGCTAGAGATGTTCAGGGCCTGGGAGGCTACACCTTC.

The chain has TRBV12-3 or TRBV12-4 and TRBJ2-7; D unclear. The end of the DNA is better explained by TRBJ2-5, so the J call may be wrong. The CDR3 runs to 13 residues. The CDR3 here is CASNLKAVGTQYF. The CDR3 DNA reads TGTGCCAGCAACCTGAAGGCGGTCGGGACCCAGTACTTC.

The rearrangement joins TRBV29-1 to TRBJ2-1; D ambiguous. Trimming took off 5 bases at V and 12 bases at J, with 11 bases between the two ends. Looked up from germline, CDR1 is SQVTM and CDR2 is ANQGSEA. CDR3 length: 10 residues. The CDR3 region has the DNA TGCAGCGTTAGGGTTTCTCCGCAGTTCTTC. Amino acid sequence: CSVRVSPQFF.

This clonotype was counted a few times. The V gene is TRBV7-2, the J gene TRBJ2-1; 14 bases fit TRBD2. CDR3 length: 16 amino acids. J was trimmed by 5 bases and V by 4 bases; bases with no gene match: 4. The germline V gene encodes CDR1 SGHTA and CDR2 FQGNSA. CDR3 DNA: TGTGCCAGCAGCTGGACTAGCGGGAGGACTAACAATGAGCAGTTCTTC. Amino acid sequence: CASSWTSGRTNNEQFF.

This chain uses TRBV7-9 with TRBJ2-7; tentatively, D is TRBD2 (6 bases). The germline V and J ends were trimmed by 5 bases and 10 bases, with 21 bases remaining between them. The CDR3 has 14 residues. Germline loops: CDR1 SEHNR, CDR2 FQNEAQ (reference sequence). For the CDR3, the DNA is TGTGCCAGCAGCCGCTTGTCGGGGGAAAACATCCAGTACTTC. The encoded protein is CASSRLSGENIQYF.

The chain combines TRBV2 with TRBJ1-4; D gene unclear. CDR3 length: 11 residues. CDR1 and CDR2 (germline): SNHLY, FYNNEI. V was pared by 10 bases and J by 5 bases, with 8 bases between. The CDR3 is CATLENEKLFF. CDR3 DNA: TGTGCCACGCTAGAAAATGAAAAACTGTTTTTT.

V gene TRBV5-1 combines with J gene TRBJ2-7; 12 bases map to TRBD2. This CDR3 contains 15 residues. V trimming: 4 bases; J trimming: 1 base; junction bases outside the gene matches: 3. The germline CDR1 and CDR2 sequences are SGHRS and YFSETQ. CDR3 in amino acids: CASSKGLAGSYEQYF. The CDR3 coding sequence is TGCGCCAGCAGCAAGGGACTAGCGGGTTCCTACGAGCAGTACTTC.

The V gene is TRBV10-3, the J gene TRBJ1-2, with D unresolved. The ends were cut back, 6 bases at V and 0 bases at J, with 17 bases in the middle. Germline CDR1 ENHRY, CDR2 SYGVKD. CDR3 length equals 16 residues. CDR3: CAISEGKGGSNYGYTF. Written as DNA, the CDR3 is TGTGCCATCAGCGAGGGTAAAGGAGGATCTAACTATGGCTACACCTTC.

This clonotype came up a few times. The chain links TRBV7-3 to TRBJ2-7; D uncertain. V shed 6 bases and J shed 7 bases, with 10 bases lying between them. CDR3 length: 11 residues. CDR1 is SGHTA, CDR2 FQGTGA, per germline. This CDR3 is CASRSYNEQYF. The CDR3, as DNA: TGTGCCAGCAGGTCCTACAATGAGCAGTACTTC.

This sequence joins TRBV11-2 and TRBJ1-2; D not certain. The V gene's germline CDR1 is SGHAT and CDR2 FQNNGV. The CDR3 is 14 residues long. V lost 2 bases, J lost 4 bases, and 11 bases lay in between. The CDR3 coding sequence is TGTGCCAGCAGCTTATCAGCCAGTACCTATGGCTACACCTTC. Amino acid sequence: CASSLSASTYGYTF.

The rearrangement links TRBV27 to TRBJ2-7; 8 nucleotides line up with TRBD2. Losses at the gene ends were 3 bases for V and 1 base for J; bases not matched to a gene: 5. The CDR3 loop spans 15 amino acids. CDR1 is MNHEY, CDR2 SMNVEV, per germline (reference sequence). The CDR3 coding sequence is TGTGCCAGCAGTTTGGGGACTAGTAATTCCTACGAGCAGTACTTC. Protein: CASSLGTSNSYEQYF.